Below are 20 T cell receptor beta chains sequenced from a single sample in a study of PD-1 blockade in mismatch repair-deficient tumors. Assay used: immunoSEQ multiplex PCR; TCRdb lists only in-frame clones, some missing. The table records around 130,000 clones, about nine tenths of them present only once. The specimen comprised peripheral blood, sampled about 17 months after starting pembrolizumab. The receptors were sampled from an adult with mismatch repair-deficient cancer.

The J gene is TRBJ2-3, the V gene TRBV7-9; D remains unclear. This CDR3 contains 16 residues. V lost 0 bases and J 0 bases, leaving 10 bases between the germline ends. Germline V gene lookup returns CDR1 SEHNR and CDR2 FQNEAQ (reference sequence). Here the CDR3 DNA reads TGTGCCAGCAGCTTAGCTGGCAGGCTGAGCACAGATACGCAGTATTTT. Translated, it gives CASSLAGRLSTDTQYF.

The V and J genes are TRBV7-2 and TRBJ1-5; D ambiguous. The V gene lost 0 bases and the J gene lost 7 bases, with 13 bases spanning the gap. Germline V lookup: CDR1 SGHTA, CDR2 FQGNSA. This CDR3 has 15 residues. This CDR3 is CASSLAANQRQPQHF. The CDR3 DNA reads TGTGCCAGCAGCTTAGCGGCAAATCAACGACAGCCCCAGCATTTT.

V usage is TRBV5-1 and J usage is TRBJ1-1; the D is unclear. V was pared by 5 bases and J by 4 bases, with 12 bases between. The length of the CDR3 is 13 residues. The germline V gene has CDR1 SGHRS and CDR2 YFSETQ. CDR3 amino acids: CASRQKLGTEAFF. The DNA for the CDR3 is TGCGCCAGCAGACAGAAATTGGGCACTGAAGCTTTCTTT.

This clone has only a few counts. The rearrangement links TRBV10-2 to TRBJ2-7; D unclear. Germline loops: CDR1 WSHSY, CDR2 SAAADI. The CDR3 sequence is 12 residues long. Trimming removed 5 bases from V and 5 bases from J, with 10 bases in between. CDR3 sequence reads: CASSSLGHEQYF. The CDR3 bases are TGCGCCAGCAGTTCCCTTGGACACGAGCAGTACTTC.

The J gene is TRBJ2-1, the V gene TRBV5-5, with D possibly being TRBD1 (5 bases). Germline lookup yields CDR1 SGHKS and CDR2 YYEKEE (reference sequence). V lost 0 bases to trimming and J lost 8 bases, with 9 bases between them. The CDR3 sequence is 13 residues long. This CDR3 reads CASSLEGVHEQFF. The CDR3 DNA reads TGTGCCAGCAGCTTGGAAGGGGTTCATGAGCAGTTCTTC.

V usage is TRBV2 and J usage is TRBJ2-7, with TRBD1 matching 8 bases. CDR1 SNHLY and CDR2 FYNNEI come from the germline V gene. This CDR3 region has 14 residues. J was trimmed by 3 bases and V by 0 bases; bases with no gene match: 1. CDR3 loop: CASSEAGQGYEQYF. The CDR3 region has the DNA TGTGCCAGCAGTGAAGCCGGACAGGGCTACGAGCAGTACTTC. Together with reference TRBV2 and TRBJ2-7, the CDR3 gives the full variable domain: EPEVTQTPSHQVTQMGQEVILRCVPISNHLYFYWYRQILGQKVEFLVSFYNNEISEKSEIFDDQFSVERPDGSNFTLKIRSTKLEDSAMYFCASSEAGQGYEQYFGPGTRLTVT.

The genes are TRBV11-2 and TRBJ2-1; D remains ambiguous. The CDR3 is made up of 14 amino acids. V was clipped by 2 bases and J by 9 bases, with 14 bases between them. The germline V gene has CDR1 SGHAT and CDR2 FQNNGV. The CDR3 region is CASSLSAGEREQFF. CDR3 nucleotides: TGTGCCAGCAGCTTATCCGCAGGAGAACGTGAGCAGTTCTTC.

V usage is TRBV6-5 and J usage is TRBJ2-1, with D unresolved. Germline-derived CDR1 and CDR2 are MNHEY and SVGAGI. Trimming shortened V by 0 bases and J by 7 bases, and 4 bases separated the two germline ends. CDR3 length: 12 amino acids. The CDR3 loop is CASSYSSNEQFF. The CDR3 DNA reads as TGTGCCAGCAGTTACTCATCAAATGAGCAGTTCTTC.

V is TRBV4-2 and J is TRBJ1-1, with D hard to call. V dropped 1 base and J dropped 1 base, with 7 bases sitting between them. Germline-derived CDR1 and CDR2 are LGHNA and YNFKEQ. The CDR3 totals 14 residues. The CDR3 sequence: CASSQVSRNTEAFF. The CDR3 DNA sequence: TGTGCCAGCAGCCAAGTCTCGCGGAACACTGAAGCTTTCTTT.

The chain joins TRBV10-2 to TRBJ1-3; D gene uncertain. This CDR3 comprises 15 residues. Deletions cut 3 bases from V and 0 bases from J, with 9 bases between. Germline V gene sequence: CDR1 WSHSY, CDR2 SAAADI. CDR3 sequence (DNA): TGCGCCAGCAGTGAACCGGGAGGCTCTGGAAACACCATATATTTT. Translating it yields CASSEPGGSGNTIYF.

This clone was seen just once. The chain joins TRBV5-1 to TRBJ2-2, with D possibly TRBD2 on 5 matching bases. V shed 0 bases and J shed 4 bases, with 10 bases lying between them. The germline CDR1 and CDR2 sequences are SGHRS and YFSETQ. This CDR3 is built from 15 residues. The CDR3: CASSLAEAVTGELFF. In DNA, the CDR3 is TGCGCCAGCAGCTTGGCGGAAGCGGTCACCGGGGAGCTGTTTTTT.

This clone was detected only a few times. The J gene is TRBJ2-5, the V gene TRBV5-1, with 8 bases lining up with TRBD2. Losses at the gene ends were 5 bases for V and 5 bases for J; bases not matched to a gene: 11. From germline, CDR1 is SGHRS and CDR2 YFSETQ. CDR3 length: 15 amino acids. CDR3 DNA: TGCGCCAGCAGAAGTAGCGGGATAGAGGCGGAGACCCAGTACTTC. Its protein is CASRSSGIEAETQYF.

J is TRBJ2-7 and V is TRBV4-2; 7 nucleotides agree with TRBD2. Germline V CDR1 and CDR2: LGHNA, YNFKEQ. J gave up 3 bases and V 1 base, and 6 bases lay outside the gene matches. This CDR3 is built from 15 residues. CDR3 nucleotides: TGTGCCAGCAGCCAAGTTGGGGGAGGGATCTACGAGCAGTACTTC. Its translation is CASSQVGGGIYEQYF.

The CDR3 coding sequence is TGTGCCAGCAGTCATCGGACTAGCGGGGACTACAATGAGCAGTTCTTC. Its protein is CASSHRTSGDYNEQFF. The chain employs TRBV11-3 and TRBJ2-1; 12 bases are shared with TRBD2. The CDR3 length is 16 residues. Germline-derived CDR1 and CDR2 are SGHNT and YENEEA. The trim removed 6 bases at V and 3 bases at J, leaving 6 bases unmatched.

V usage is TRBV7-9 and J usage is TRBJ1-2; D is perhaps TRBD1 (6 bases). The CDR3 has 13 amino acids. The V end was cut by 6 bases, the J end by 2 bases, with 10 bases between. Per the germline V gene, CDR1 is SEHNR and CDR2 is FQNEAQ (reference sequence). The CDR3 DNA sequence: TGTGCCAGCAGGCCGACAGGCAACTATGGCTACACCTTC. Encoded protein: CASRPTGNYGYTF.

The CDR3 loop is CASSSNRVPGELFF. The CDR3 nucleotides are TGTGCCAGCAGCTCCAACAGGGTCCCCGGGGAGCTGTTTTTT. V and J are TRBV27 and TRBJ2-2; D might be TRBD1 (6 bases). V was clipped by 6 bases and J by 6 bases, with 14 bases between them. The germline gives CDR1 MNHEY, CDR2 SMNVEV (reference sequence). CDR3 length equals 14 residues.

J is TRBJ2-2 and V is TRBV11-3; D call uncertain. The germline V gene encodes CDR1 SGHNT and CDR2 YENEEA. The V end lost 6 bases, the J end lost 7 bases, and 9 bases lay between the germline ends. CDR3 length equals 12 residues. CDR3 region: CASSFGVGELFF. The CDR3 bases are TGTGCCAGCAGTTTTGGGGTCGGGGAGCTGTTTTTT.

The V call is TRBV6-4, the J call TRBJ2-3, with 8 bases that match TRBD2. Germline-derived CDR1 and CDR2 are MRHNA and SNTAGT. This CDR3 is 19 amino acids long. Trimming removed 3 bases from V and 4 bases from J; junction bases left unmatched: 18. The CDR3 loop is CASSEMWQSRREAPDTQYF. In DNA, the CDR3 is TGTGCCAGCAGTGAGATGTGGCAGTCTAGGCGGGAGGCCCCAGATACGCAGTATTTT.

This clone counts as medium-sized (0.01 to 0.1%). This rearrangement joins TRBV29-1 to TRBJ1-2; D unclear. CDR1 and CDR2 from the germline V gene are SQVTM and ANQGSEA. V shed 7 bases and J shed 3 bases, with 6 bases lying between them. The CDR3 consists of 10 residues. In DNA, the CDR3 is TGCAGCGCGGACGACTATGGCTACACCTTC. This translates into CSADDYGYTF. Based on the CDR3 plus reference TRBV29-1 and TRBJ1-2, the full variable domain is SAVISQKPSRDICQRGTSLTIQCQVDSQVTMMFWYRQQPGQSLTLIATANQGSEATYESGFVIDKFPISRPNLTFSTLTVSNMSPEDSSIYLCSADDYGYTFGSGTRLTVV.

The chain carries TRBV27 and TRBJ2-2, with D possibly called TRBD1 or TRBD2 (5 bases each). Per germline, CDR1 MNHEY and CDR2 SMNVEV (reference sequence). Trimming took off 1 base at V and 8 bases at J, with 17 bases between the two ends. The length of the CDR3 is 16 residues. The CDR3 DNA is TGTGCCAGCAGTTTATTAAGGGGAGTGGACTTTGGGGAGCTGTTTTTT. As protein: CASSLLRGVDFGELFF.